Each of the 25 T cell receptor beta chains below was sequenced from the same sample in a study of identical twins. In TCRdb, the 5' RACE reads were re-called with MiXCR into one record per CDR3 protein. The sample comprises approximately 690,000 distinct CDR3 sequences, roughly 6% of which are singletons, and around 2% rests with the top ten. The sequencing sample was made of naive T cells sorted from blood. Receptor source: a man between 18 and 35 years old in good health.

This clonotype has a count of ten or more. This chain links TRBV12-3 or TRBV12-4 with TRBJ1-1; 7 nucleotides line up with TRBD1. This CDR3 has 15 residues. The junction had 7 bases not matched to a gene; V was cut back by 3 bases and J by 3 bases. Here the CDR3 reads CASSFMPQGDTEAFF. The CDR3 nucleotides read TGTGCCAGCAGTTTCATGCCTCAGGGGGACACTGAAGCTTTCTTT.

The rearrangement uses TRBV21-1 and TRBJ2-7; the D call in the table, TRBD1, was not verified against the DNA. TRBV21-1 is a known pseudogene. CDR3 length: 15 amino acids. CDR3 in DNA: TGTGCCAGCAAAATCGGGACAGGGGATTACCACGAGCAGTACGTC. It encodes CASKIGTGDYHEQYV.

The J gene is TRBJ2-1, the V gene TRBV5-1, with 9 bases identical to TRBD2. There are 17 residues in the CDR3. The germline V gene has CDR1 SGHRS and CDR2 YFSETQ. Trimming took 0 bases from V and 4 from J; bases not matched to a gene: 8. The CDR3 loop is CASSLVGGLAKYNEQFF. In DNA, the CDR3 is TGCGCCAGCAGCTTGGTGGGTGGACTAGCGAAGTACAATGAGCAGTTCTTC.

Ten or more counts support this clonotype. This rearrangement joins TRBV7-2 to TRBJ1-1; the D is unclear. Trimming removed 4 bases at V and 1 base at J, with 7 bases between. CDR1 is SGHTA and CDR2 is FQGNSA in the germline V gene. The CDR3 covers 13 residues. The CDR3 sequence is CASSSFSNTEAFF. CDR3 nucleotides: TGTGCCAGCAGCTCATTCTCGAACACTGAAGCTTTCTTT.

As DNA, the CDR3 is TGTGCCAGCAAACCCGGGGGGGACTCCTACGAGCAGTACGTC. Its protein is CASKPGGDSYEQYV. The V and J genes are TRBV27 and TRBJ2-7; TRBD2 agrees at 8 bases. This CDR3 comprises 14 residues. Germline V lookup: CDR1 MNHEY, CDR2 SMNVEV (reference sequence). J gave up 0 bases and V 7 bases, and 5 bases lay outside the gene matches.

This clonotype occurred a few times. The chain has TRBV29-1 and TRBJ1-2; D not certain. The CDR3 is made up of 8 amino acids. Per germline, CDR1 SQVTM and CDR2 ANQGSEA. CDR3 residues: CSHDGYTF. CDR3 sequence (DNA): TGCAGTCATGATGGCTACACCTTC.

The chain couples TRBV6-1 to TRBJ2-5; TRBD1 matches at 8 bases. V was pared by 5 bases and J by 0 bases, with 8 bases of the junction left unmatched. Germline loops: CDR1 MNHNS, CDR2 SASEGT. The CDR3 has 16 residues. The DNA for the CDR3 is TGTGCCAGCAGTCCTTGGCAGGGGGCAAACCAAGAGACCCAGTACTTC. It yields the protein CASSPWQGANQETQYF.

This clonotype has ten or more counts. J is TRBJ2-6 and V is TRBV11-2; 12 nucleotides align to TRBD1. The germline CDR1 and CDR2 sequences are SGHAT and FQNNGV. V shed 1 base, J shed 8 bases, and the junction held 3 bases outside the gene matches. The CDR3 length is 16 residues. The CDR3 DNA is TGTGCCAGCAGCTTAGGCGGGACAGGGGGCTCCAACGTCCTGACTTTC. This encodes CASSLGGTGGSNVLTF.

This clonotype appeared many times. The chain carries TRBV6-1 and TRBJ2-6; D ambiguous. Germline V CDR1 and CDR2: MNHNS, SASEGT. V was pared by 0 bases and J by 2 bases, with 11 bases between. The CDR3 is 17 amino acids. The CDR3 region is CASSEAFGEAGANVLTF. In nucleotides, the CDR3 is TGTGCCAGCAGTGAAGCGTTTGGTGAGGCTGGGGCCAACGTCCTGACTTTC.

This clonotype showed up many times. The CDR3 is CSAREAAFNQPQHF. CDR3 bases: TGCAGTGCTAGAGAGGCAGCCTTCAATCAGCCCCAGCATTTT. V usage is TRBV20-1 and J usage is TRBJ1-5; D is unresolved. The CDR3 is 14 residues long. Deletions cut 0 bases from V and 3 bases from J, with 9 bases between. Germline lookup yields CDR1 DFQATT and CDR2 SNEGSKA (reference sequence).

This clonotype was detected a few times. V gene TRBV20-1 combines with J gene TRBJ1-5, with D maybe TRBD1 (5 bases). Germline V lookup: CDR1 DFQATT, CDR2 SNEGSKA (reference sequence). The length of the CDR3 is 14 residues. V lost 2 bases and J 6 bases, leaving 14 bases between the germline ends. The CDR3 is CSARRQLPSQPQHF. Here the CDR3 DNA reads TGCAGTGCTAGACGACAGCTACCAAGTCAGCCCCAGCATTTT.

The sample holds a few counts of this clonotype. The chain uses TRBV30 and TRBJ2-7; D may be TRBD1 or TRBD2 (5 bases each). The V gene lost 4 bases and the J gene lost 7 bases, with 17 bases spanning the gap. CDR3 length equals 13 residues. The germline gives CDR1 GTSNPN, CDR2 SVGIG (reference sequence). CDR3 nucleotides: TGTGCCTGGAATCTTGGGGGAGCGAATGAGCAGTACTTC. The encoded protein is CAWNLGGANEQYF.

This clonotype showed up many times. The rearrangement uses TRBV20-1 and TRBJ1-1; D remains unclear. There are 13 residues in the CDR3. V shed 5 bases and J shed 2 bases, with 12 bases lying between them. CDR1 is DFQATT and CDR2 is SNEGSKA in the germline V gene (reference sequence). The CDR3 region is CSASGSTNTEAFF. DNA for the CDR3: TGCAGTGCTTCAGGATCGACAAACACTGAAGCTTTCTTT.

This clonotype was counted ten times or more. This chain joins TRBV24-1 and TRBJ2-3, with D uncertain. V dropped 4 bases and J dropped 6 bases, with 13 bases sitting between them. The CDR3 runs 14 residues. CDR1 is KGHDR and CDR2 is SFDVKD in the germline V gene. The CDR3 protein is CATSDPQGPDTQYF. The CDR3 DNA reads TGTGCCACCAGTGACCCACAAGGGCCGGATACGCAGTATTTT.

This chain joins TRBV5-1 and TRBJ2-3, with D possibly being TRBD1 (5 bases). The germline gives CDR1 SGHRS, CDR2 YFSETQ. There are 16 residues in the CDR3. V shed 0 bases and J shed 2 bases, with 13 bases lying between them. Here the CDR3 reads CASSLEGGAVTDTQYF. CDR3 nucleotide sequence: TGCGCCAGCAGCTTGGAAGGTGGGGCAGTCACAGATACGCAGTATTTT.

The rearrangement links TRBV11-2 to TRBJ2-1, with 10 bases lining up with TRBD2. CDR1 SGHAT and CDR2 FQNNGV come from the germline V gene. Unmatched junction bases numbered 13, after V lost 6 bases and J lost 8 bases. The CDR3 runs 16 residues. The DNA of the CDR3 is TGTGCCAGCAGTCCGGGCGCTAGCGGGAGTACCCATGAGCAGTTCTTC. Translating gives CASSPGASGSTHEQFF. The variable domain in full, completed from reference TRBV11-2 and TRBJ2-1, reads EAGVAQSPRYKIIEKRQSVAFWCNPISGHATLYWYQQILGQGPKLLIQFQNNGVVDDSQLPKDRFSAERLKGVDSTLKIQPAKLEDSAVYLCASSPGASGSTHEQFFGPGTRLTVL.

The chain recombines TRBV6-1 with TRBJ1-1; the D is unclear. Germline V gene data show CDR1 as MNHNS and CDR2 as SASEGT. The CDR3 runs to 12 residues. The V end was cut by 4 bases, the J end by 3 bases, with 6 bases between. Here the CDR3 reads CASSVSDTEAFF. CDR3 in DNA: TGTGCCAGCAGTGTATCAGACACTGAAGCTTTCTTT.

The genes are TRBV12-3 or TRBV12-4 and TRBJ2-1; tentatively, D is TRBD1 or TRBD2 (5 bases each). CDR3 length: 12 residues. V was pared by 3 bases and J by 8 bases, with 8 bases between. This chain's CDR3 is CASSFGTDEQFF. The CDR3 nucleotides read TGTGCCAGCAGTTTCGGGACCGATGAGCAGTTCTTC.

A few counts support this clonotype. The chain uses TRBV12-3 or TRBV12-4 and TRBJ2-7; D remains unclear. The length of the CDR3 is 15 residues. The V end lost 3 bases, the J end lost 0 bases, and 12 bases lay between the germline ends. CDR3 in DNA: TGTGCCAGCAGTTTTTACGGCTCGAGCTCCTACGAGCAGTACGTC. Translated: CASSFYGSSSYEQYV.

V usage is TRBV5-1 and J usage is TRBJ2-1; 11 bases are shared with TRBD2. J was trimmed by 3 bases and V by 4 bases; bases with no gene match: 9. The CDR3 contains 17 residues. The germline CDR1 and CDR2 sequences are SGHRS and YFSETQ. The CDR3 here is CASSPDLAGGLYNEQFF. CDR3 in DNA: TGCGCCAGCAGCCCAGATCTAGCGGGAGGCCTCTACAATGAGCAGTTCTTC.

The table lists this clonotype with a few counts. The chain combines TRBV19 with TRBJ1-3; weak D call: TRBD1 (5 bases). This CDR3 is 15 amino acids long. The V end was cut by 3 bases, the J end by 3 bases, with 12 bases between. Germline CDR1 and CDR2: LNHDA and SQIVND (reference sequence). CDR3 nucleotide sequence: TGTGCCAGTAGTATCGCGGAGGGGTATGGAAACACCATATATTTT. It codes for CASSIAEGYGNTIYF.

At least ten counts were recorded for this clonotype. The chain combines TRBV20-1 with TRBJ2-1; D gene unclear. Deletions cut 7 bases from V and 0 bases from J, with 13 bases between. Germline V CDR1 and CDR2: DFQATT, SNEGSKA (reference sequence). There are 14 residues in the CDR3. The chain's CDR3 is CSVRNRVSYNEQFF. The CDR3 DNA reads TGCAGTGTTAGGAATCGTGTCTCCTACAATGAGCAGTTCTTC.

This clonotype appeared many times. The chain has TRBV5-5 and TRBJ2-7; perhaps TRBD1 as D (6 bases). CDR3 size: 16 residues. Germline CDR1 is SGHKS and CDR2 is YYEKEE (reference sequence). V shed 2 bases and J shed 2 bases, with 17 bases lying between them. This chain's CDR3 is CASSFQGTQRAYEQYF. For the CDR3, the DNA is TGTGCCAGCAGCTTTCAAGGGACACAGAGGGCCTACGAGCAGTACTTC.

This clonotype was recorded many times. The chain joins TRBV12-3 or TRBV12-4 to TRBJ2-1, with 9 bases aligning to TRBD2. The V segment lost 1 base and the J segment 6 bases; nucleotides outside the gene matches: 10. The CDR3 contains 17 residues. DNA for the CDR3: TGTGCCAGCAGTTTAGGGGCGGGAGGGAGGAGGTTCAATGAGCAGTTCTTC. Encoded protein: CASSLGAGGRRFNEQFF.

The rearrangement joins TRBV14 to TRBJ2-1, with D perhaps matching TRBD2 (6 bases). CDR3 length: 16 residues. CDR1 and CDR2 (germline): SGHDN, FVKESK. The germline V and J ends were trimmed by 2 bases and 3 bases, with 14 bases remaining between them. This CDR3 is CASSQRGSGVYNEQFF. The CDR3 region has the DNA TGTGCCAGCAGCCAAAGAGGGTCGGGGGTCTACAATGAGCAGTTCTTC.